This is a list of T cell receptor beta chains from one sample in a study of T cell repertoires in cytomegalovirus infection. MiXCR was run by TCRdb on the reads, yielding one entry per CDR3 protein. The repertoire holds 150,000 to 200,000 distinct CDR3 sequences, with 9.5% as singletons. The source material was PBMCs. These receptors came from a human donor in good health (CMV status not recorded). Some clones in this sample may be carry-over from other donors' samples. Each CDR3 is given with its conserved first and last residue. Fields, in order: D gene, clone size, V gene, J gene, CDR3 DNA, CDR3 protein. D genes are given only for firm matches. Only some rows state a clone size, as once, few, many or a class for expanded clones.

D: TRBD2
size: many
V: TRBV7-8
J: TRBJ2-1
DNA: TGTGCCAGCAGCTTATTAAGTAGCGGGGCTAAGAATGAGCAGTTCTTC
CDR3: CASSLLSSGAKNEQFF

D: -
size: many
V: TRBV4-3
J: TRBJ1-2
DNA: TGCGCCAGCAGCCAAGATCTCACCCTACCGGGACAAGGGGACTATGGCTACACCTTC
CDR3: CASSQDLTLPGQGDYGYTF

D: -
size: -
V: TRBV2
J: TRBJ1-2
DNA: TGTGCCAGCAGCCCTGACAATAACTATGGCTACACCTTC
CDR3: CASSPDNNYGYTF

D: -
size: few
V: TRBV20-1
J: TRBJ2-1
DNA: TGCAGTGCTAGAAAGCGGCACAGCTCCTACAATGAGCAGTTCTTC
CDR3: CSARKRHSSYNEQFF

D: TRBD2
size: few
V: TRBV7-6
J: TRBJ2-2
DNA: TGTGCCAGCAGCTTAGTGGCTAGCGGGAGTCGTGACACCGGGGAGCTGTTTTTT
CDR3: CASSLVASGSRDTGELFF

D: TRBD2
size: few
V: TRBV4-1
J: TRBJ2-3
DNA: TGCGCCAGCAGCTCGCAAACTGGGGGACTAGGGCCAGATACGCAGTATTTT
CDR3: CASSSQTGGLGPDTQYF

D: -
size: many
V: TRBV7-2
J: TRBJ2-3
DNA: TGTGCCAGCAGCTTACTATTTGCTAGCACAGATACGCAGTATTTT
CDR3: CASSLLFASTDTQYF

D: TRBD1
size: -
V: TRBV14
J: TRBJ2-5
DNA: TGTGCCAGCAGCACGGGACAGGTCCAAGAGACCCAGTACTTC
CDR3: CASSTGQVQETQYF

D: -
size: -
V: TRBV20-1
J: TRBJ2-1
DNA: TGCAGTGCTAGAGACTTGGGTCAGTACAATGAGCAGTTCTTC
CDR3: CSARDLGQYNEQFF

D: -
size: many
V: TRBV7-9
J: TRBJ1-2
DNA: TGTGCCAGCAGCCCGGAAGGGGCCATAAAAAACTATGGCTACACCTTC
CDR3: CASSPEGAIKNYGYTF

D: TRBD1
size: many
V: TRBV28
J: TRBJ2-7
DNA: TGTGCCAGCAGTCCCATGCTCTCCGGGACAGGGGTCGAGCAGTACTTC
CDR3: CASSPMLSGTGVEQYF

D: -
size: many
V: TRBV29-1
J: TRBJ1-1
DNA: TGCAGCGCGGGGGACGGGAACACTGAAGCTTTCTTT
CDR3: CSAGDGNTEAFF

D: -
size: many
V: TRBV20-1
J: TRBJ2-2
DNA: TGCAGTGCTAGACGCCTACACCTCGGGACCTCGAACACCGGGGAGCTGTTTTTT
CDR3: CSARRLHLGTSNTGELFF

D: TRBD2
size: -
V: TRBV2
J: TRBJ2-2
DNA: TGTGCCAGCAGTGAAGATTCACTAGCGGGAGTCACCGGGGAGCTGTTTTTT
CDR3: CASSEDSLAGVTGELFF

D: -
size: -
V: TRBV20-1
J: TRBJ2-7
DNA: TGCAGTGCCGCTAGTGCCGGGGCTTACGAGCAGTACTTC
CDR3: CSAASAGAYEQYF

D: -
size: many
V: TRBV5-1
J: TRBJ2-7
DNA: TGCGCCAGCAGCTTGGAGGGAATCCCGGGACACCTCTCCTACGAGCAGTACTTC
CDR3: CASSLEGIPGHLSYEQYF

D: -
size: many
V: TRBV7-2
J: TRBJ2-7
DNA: TGTGCCAGCAGCTCCGCCCGCTCCTACGAGCAGTACTTC
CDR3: CASSSARSYEQYF

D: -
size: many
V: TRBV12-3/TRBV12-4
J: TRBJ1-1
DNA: TGTGCCACCTCGAGGGGCACTGAAGCTTTCTTT
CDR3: CATSRGTEAFF

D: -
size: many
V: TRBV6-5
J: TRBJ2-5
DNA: TGTGCCAGCAGTTACTCGCTCGGACAAGAGACCCAGTACTTC
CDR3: CASSYSLGQETQYF

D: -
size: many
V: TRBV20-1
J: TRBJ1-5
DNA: TGCAGTGCTAGTAGCGGCCCGTATGGCAATCAGCCCCAGCATTTT
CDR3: CSASSGPYGNQPQHF

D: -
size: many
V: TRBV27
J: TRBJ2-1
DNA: TGTGCCAGCAGACAGGTTAGCTCCTACAATGAGCAGTTCTTC
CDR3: CASRQVSSYNEQFF

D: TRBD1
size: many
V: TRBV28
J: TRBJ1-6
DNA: TGTGCCAGCAGTCTGACAGGGGGATTTTCACCCCTCCACTTT
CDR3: CASSLTGGFSPLHF

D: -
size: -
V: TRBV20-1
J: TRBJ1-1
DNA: TGCAGTGCTAGAGCCCCGGGTACCGCTGAAGCTTTCTTT
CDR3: CSARAPGTAEAFF

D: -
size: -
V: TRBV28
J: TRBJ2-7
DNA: TGTGCCAGCAGTTTTTCTGGGACTCCCCCCAACGAGCAGTACTTC
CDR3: CASSFSGTPPNEQYF

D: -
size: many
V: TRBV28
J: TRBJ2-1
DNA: TGTGCCTGCCGGGGGAGCTCCTACAATGAGCAGTTCTTC
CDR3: CACRGSSYNEQFF

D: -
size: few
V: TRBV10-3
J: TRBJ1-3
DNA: TGTGCCATCGGTAGGGACGCTTCTGGAAACACCATATATTTT
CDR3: CAIGRDASGNTIYF

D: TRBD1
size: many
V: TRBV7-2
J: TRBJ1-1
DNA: TGTGCCAGCAGCTCAGGGGGCGGAGGGGTTGAAGCTTTCTTT
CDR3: CASSSGGGGVEAFF